This T cell receptor (beta chain) was identified during a study of blood T cell repertoires in COVID-19. Study summary: Sample material is recorded as cDNA or gDNA derived from T cells, B-cell-depleted T cells, or PBMCs.

This clone was found once. Per the original data handling: Nucleated cell number was recorded as an estimate derived from reference gene primer amplification. TCRdb's table, derived via immunoSEQ multiplex PCR, lists solely in-frame clones and lacks some. Clonal size and the V and J genes are those of that table, whereas D and trimming came from the DNA. The sample records some 120,000 clones, more than 75% being singletons. Germline V gives CDR1 SGHTA, CDR2 FQGNSA. The CDR3 sequence is 13 residues long. The V end was cut by 1 base, the J end by 3 bases, with 7 bases between. The receptor was derived from a woman in her forties or fifties with acute or convalescent COVID-19. The chain employs TRBV7-2 and TRBJ2-7; D remains unclear. The material sequenced was peripheral blood. The CDR3 DNA reads as TGTGCCAGCAGCTTAGGAGTTGGCTACGAGCAGTACTTC. Its translation: CASSLGVGYEQYF.